This TCR beta chain was recovered during a study of cytomegalovirus exposure and HLA in healthy donors. The CDR3 is made up of 14 amino acids. The germline CDR1 and CDR2 sequences are KGHSH and LQKENI. V lost 5 bases, J lost 4 bases, and 4 bases stayed unmatched. PCR employed 60 Vbeta and 13 Jbeta primers. Method: immunoSEQ multiplex PCR; TCRdb's copy keeps in-frame clones and lacks some. The profile shows more than 65,000 clones, around 74% of them singletons. Sample: PBMCs. The sequence was collected from a woman aged 55-69 years in good health and CMV-seropositive. The V call is TRBV18, the J call TRBJ1-3; 8 nucleotides agree with TRBD1. CDR3 DNA: TGTGCCAGCTCAACACAGGGGGACGGAAACACCATATATTTT. Its translation is CASSTQGDGNTIYF.